This T cell receptor beta chain derives from a study of beta chain features in type 1 diabetes. Deletions cut 5 bases from V and 2 bases from J, with 7 bases between. In germline, CDR1 is SQVTM, CDR2 ANQGSEA. This CDR3 contains 11 residues. Study-wide points: TCRB CDR3s from Type 1 diabetes patients were moderately but significantly shorter in all four CD4+ subsets. Patients with type 1 diabetes showed fewer VDJ junction insertions and more deletions. For patients, the naive, central memory and Treg TCRB repertoires appeared more alike than for healthy donors.

This clone appeared a few times. The antigen remains undetermined. The entirety of the isolated RNA underwent reverse transcription, so expressed TCRB transcripts were sequenced. Profiled with immunoSEQ multiplex PCR; TCRdb holds only in-frame clones, not every one. Seen here are a few hundred thousand clones, 15% to 20% observed once, and the top ten hold approximately 0.086%. CD45RO/CCR7/CD25/CD127/CD95/CD27 staining was used to isolate CD4+ naive, central memory, regulatory and stem cell-like memory cells by sorting. This receptor was obtained from a man aged 30 to 45 with type 1 diabetes. The specimen sequenced was naive CD4+ T cells from blood. The rearrangement uses TRBV29-1 and TRBJ2-7, with D possibly being TRBD2 (5 bases). CDR3 DNA: TGCAGCGTTCCGGGGACCTACGAGCAGTACTTC. Protein sequence: CSVPGTYEQYF.